This record covers a single T cell receptor beta chain. Trimming left V 4 bases short and J 2 bases short, with 21 bases between. The CDR3 covers 17 residues. CDR1 is LGHDT and CDR2 is YNNKEL in the germline V gene (reference sequence). These data belong to a study of blood T cell repertoires in COVID-19. As originally analysed: The authors estimated nucleated cell counts from reference gene primer amplification. Produced via immunoSEQ multiplex PCR; TCRdb's table is partial and in-frame only. V, J and clone size were drawn from that table, and D and trimming were deduced from the DNA. This table has about 200,000 clones, over 70% appearing once.

The sequence was obtained from a man in his fifties or sixties with acute or convalescent COVID-19. V usage is TRBV3-1 (or the pseudogene TRBV3-2) and J usage is TRBJ2-7; D gene ambiguous. The specimen was peripheral blood. This CDR3 is CASSPNPFGSLTYEQYF. The CDR3 DNA sequence: TGTGCCAGCAGCCCTAATCCGTTCGGTAGCCTCACCTACGAGCAGTACTTC.